The subject of this entry is one TCR beta chain. The data belong to a study of control samples from healthy donors and cancer patients. Only in-frame clones appear in the TCRdb table, and some are missing; sequencing was by immunoSEQ multiplex PCR. This sample has about 93,000 clones; around 89% occur once, and the top ten carry approximately 15%. This TCR derives from a woman aged 70-85 years in good health. The source material was blood.

This chain's CDR3 is CSVDSYNEQFF. For the CDR3, the DNA is TGCAGTGTGGACAGTTACAATGAGCAGTTCTTC. This chain links TRBV20-1 with TRBJ2-1, with a possible D match to TRBD1 (6 bases). Deletions cut 7 bases from V and 4 bases from J, with 8 bases between. CDR3 length equals 11 residues. Germline V CDR1 and CDR2: DFQATT, SNEGSKA (reference sequence).